A selection of T cell receptor beta chains follows, all from one sample in a study of cytomegalovirus exposure and HLA in healthy donors. Clones were read by immunoSEQ multiplex PCR, and TCRdb kept only the in-frame ones, dropping some. Of around 89,000 clones in the sample, 76% are singletons; the top ten hold more than 2.5%. Sequenced material: PBMCs. The receptors originated from a man in his forties in good health and CMV-seronegative. CDR3s include the opening cysteine and the closing phenylalanine or tryptophan. The order of the fields is J gene, clone size, V gene, D gene, CDR3 DNA, CDR3 protein. The D gene is left open where the match is weak. Size values are once, few and many counts, or a class for expanded clones, and some rows have none.

j_gene: TRBJ2-5; abundance: few; v_gene: TRBV29-1; d_gene: -; CDR3nt: TGCAGCGTTGTAAGGAGGGTTGAGGAGACCCAGTACTTC; CDR3aa: CSVVRRVEETQYF
j_gene: TRBJ2-7; abundance: -; v_gene: TRBV11-2; d_gene: TRBD2; CDR3nt: TGTGCCAGCACCTTGAGCGGGGGGGCCTCCTACGAGCAGTACTTC; CDR3aa: CASTLSGGASYEQYF
j_gene: TRBJ2-7; abundance: -; v_gene: TRBV5-1; d_gene: TRBD1; CDR3nt: TGCGCCAGCAGCTTGTGGTCCGCTGGGACAGGGTCCTACGAGCAGTACTTC; CDR3aa: CASSLWSAGTGSYEQYF
j_gene: TRBJ2-3; abundance: -; v_gene: TRBV5-1; d_gene: TRBD1; CDR3nt: TGCGCCAGCAGCTGGGGCGGGACAGGGGGCACAGATACGCAGTATTTT; CDR3aa: CASSWGGTGGTDTQYF
j_gene: TRBJ1-1; abundance: few; v_gene: TRBV5-4; d_gene: TRBD1; CDR3nt: TGTGCCAGCAGCTTAAATGCCGGGACAGGTAACACTGAAGCTTTCTTT; CDR3aa: CASSLNAGTGNTEAFF
j_gene: TRBJ1-2; abundance: few; v_gene: TRBV30; d_gene: -; CDR3nt: TGTGCCTGGAGCATCCGGGGGGAGGGACTATACTATGGCTACACCTTC; CDR3aa: CAWSIRGEGLYYGYTF
j_gene: TRBJ2-3; abundance: -; v_gene: TRBV7-8; d_gene: -; CDR3nt: TGTGCCAGCAGCTTAGAGCGGGTACACGCAGATACGCAGTATTTT; CDR3aa: CASSLERVHADTQYF
j_gene: TRBJ1-2; abundance: once; v_gene: TRBV7-9; d_gene: TRBD1; CDR3nt: TGTGCCAGCAGCTCCCCCTTGACAGGGGCCAACTATGGCTACACCTTC; CDR3aa: CASSSPLTGANYGYTF
j_gene: TRBJ2-1; abundance: -; v_gene: TRBV5-1; d_gene: TRBD2; CDR3nt: TGCGCCAGCAGCTCGGGGGGAATAGCGGGGGCCATCAATGAGCAGTTCTTC; CDR3aa: CASSSGGIAGAINEQFF
j_gene: TRBJ1-2; abundance: -; v_gene: TRBV19; d_gene: TRBD1; CDR3nt: TGTGCCAGTAGTGCCTTCCGGGACAGGGAATACTATGGCTACACCTTC; CDR3aa: CASSAFRDREYYGYTF
j_gene: TRBJ1-1; abundance: -; v_gene: TRBV6-1; d_gene: -; CDR3nt: TGTGCCAGCAGTCCTCGGAGCACTGAAGCTTTCTTT; CDR3aa: CASSPRSTEAFF
j_gene: TRBJ2-7; abundance: -; v_gene: TRBV4-1; d_gene: -; CDR3nt: TGCGCCAGCAGCCAAGATCTAGGAAGGGGTGAGCAGTACTTC; CDR3aa: CASSQDLGRGEQYF
j_gene: TRBJ2-3; abundance: -; v_gene: TRBV4-2; d_gene: TRBD2; CDR3nt: TGTGCCAGCAGCCAAGTCCTAGCGGGGGGCACAGATACGCAGTATTTT; CDR3aa: CASSQVLAGGTDTQYF
j_gene: TRBJ1-2; abundance: few; v_gene: TRBV6-1; d_gene: TRBD1; CDR3nt: TGTGCCAGCACGTTGGACAGGCTCTATGGCTACACCTTC; CDR3aa: CASTLDRLYGYTF
j_gene: TRBJ1-5; abundance: few; v_gene: TRBV7-6; d_gene: -; CDR3nt: TGTGCCAGCAGGCGGGGGATGGATCAGCCCCAGCATTTT; CDR3aa: CASRRGMDQPQHF
j_gene: TRBJ1-5; abundance: few; v_gene: TRBV2; d_gene: -; CDR3nt: TGTGCCAGCAGTCGGACACCAAATAGCAATCAGCCCCAGCATTTT; CDR3aa: CASSRTPNSNQPQHF
j_gene: TRBJ1-1; abundance: -; v_gene: TRBV19; d_gene: -; CDR3nt: TGTGCCAGTAGCCCCAGGGGTTTGGGCACTGAAGCTTTCTTT; CDR3aa: CASSPRGLGTEAFF
j_gene: TRBJ1-4; abundance: -; v_gene: TRBV7-9; d_gene: -; CDR3nt: TGTGCCAGCACCGTGGACTTGGTCCCTAATGAAAAACTGTTTTTT; CDR3aa: CASTVDLVPNEKLFF
j_gene: TRBJ2-7; abundance: -; v_gene: TRBV5-6; d_gene: TRBD2; CDR3nt: TGTGCCAGCAGCTTCGGACTAGCGGGGGGCCCTTTGCAGTACTTC; CDR3aa: CASSFGLAGGPLQYF
j_gene: TRBJ2-1; abundance: -; v_gene: TRBV6-6; d_gene: -; CDR3nt: TGTGCCAGCAGTTACTCGTCTTACAATGAGCAGTTCTTC; CDR3aa: CASSYSSYNEQFF
j_gene: TRBJ2-7; abundance: -; v_gene: TRBV4-3; d_gene: -; CDR3nt: TGCGCCAGCAGCCAAAGTAAGAATTTTTACGAGCAGTACTTC; CDR3aa: CASSQSKNFYEQYF
j_gene: TRBJ1-2; abundance: -; v_gene: TRBV28; d_gene: -; CDR3nt: TGTGCCAGCAGCCAGGGTAACTATGGCTACACCTTC; CDR3aa: CASSQGNYGYTF
j_gene: TRBJ1-1; abundance: -; v_gene: TRBV5-1; d_gene: -; CDR3nt: TGCGCCAGCAGCGATCTAACAGGACTAAACACTGAAGCTTTCTTT; CDR3aa: CASSDLTGLNTEAFF
j_gene: TRBJ1-6; abundance: -; v_gene: TRBV9; d_gene: TRBD1; CDR3nt: TGTGCCAGCACATTGGGACAGGAGAATTCACCCCTCCACTTT; CDR3aa: CASTLGQENSPLHF
j_gene: TRBJ2-7; abundance: -; v_gene: TRBV7-9; d_gene: -; CDR3nt: TGTGCCAGCAGCGAGGGTTCGGGGACACCTTCCTACGAGCAGTACTTC; CDR3aa: CASSEGSGTPSYEQYF
j_gene: TRBJ1-1; abundance: few; v_gene: TRBV19; d_gene: TRBD1; CDR3nt: TGTGCCAGTAGTATAATTGGGACAGGGAATGCTTTCTTT; CDR3aa: CASSIIGTGNAFF
j_gene: TRBJ2-1; abundance: -; v_gene: TRBV6-1; d_gene: -; CDR3nt: TGTGCCAGCAGTGAAGAGGGGGTACAGGAGCAGTTCTTC; CDR3aa: CASSEEGVQEQFF
j_gene: TRBJ1-2; abundance: -; v_gene: TRBV2; d_gene: -; CDR3nt: TGTGCCAGCAGGCTGGACAGAGGTGGCTACACCTTC; CDR3aa: CASRLDRGGYTF
j_gene: TRBJ2-3; abundance: once; v_gene: TRBV4-2; d_gene: TRBD2; CDR3nt: TGTGCCAGCAGCCTTCGGGGGGAATCAGATACGCAGTATTTT; CDR3aa: CASSLRGESDTQYF
j_gene: TRBJ2-7; abundance: -; v_gene: TRBV6-5; d_gene: TRBD2; CDR3nt: TGTGCCAGCAGTTACTCTGCGGGGGAGGTCTACGAGCAGTACTTC; CDR3aa: CASSYSAGEVYEQYF
j_gene: TRBJ1-2; abundance: -; v_gene: TRBV7-8; d_gene: TRBD1; CDR3nt: TGTGCCAGCAGCTTTATTAGACAGGGGGACGGCTACACCTTC; CDR3aa: CASSFIRQGDGYTF
j_gene: TRBJ2-5; abundance: -; v_gene: TRBV19; d_gene: -; CDR3nt: TGTGCCAGTAGTAGCCATCGACCAGGGATCGGAGAGACCCAGTACTTC; CDR3aa: CASSSHRPGIGETQYF
j_gene: TRBJ1-5; abundance: -; v_gene: TRBV5-5; d_gene: -; CDR3nt: TGTGCCAGCAGCTTGACGACAGATCAGCCCCAGCATTTT; CDR3aa: CASSLTTDQPQHF
j_gene: TRBJ2-1; abundance: -; v_gene: TRBV18; d_gene: TRBD1; CDR3nt: TGTGCCAGCTCATTATTGGACAGGTACAATGAGCAGTTCTTC; CDR3aa: CASSLLDRYNEQFF
j_gene: TRBJ2-2; abundance: -; v_gene: TRBV5-1; d_gene: -; CDR3nt: TGCGCCAGCAGCGTAGGACAGCGGTCCGGGGAGCTGTTTTTT; CDR3aa: CASSVGQRSGELFF
j_gene: TRBJ2-7; abundance: once; v_gene: TRBV5-4; d_gene: TRBD2; CDR3nt: TGTGCCAGCAGCAGTCGGGCTACCGGGACTATGACATACGAGCAGTACTTC; CDR3aa: CASSSRATGTMTYEQYF
j_gene: TRBJ1-4; abundance: -; v_gene: TRBV4-3; d_gene: -; CDR3nt: TGCGCCAGCAGCCCCCGAGCTGAAACTAATGAAAAACTGTTTTTT; CDR3aa: CASSPRAETNEKLFF
j_gene: TRBJ2-1; abundance: -; v_gene: TRBV7-6; d_gene: -; CDR3nt: TGTGCCAGCAGCCCAACATTGTATGAGCAGTTCTTC; CDR3aa: CASSPTLYEQFF
j_gene: TRBJ1-1; abundance: once; v_gene: TRBV2; d_gene: -; CDR3nt: TGTGCCAGCAGGGCGGCCTTGAACACTGAAGCTTTCTTT; CDR3aa: CASRAALNTEAFF
j_gene: TRBJ1-1; abundance: -; v_gene: TRBV7-9; d_gene: -; CDR3nt: TGTGCCAGCAGCTTAGGCGGGCGCGAAAAAGCTTTCTTT; CDR3aa: CASSLGGREKAFF
j_gene: TRBJ2-7; abundance: -; v_gene: TRBV28; d_gene: TRBD1; CDR3nt: TGTGCCAGCAGTTTATGGGACAGGTCCTACGAGCAGTACTTC; CDR3aa: CASSLWDRSYEQYF
j_gene: TRBJ1-1; abundance: -; v_gene: TRBV4-3; d_gene: TRBD1; CDR3nt: TGCGCCAGCAGTTGGGACAGGGTGAACACTGAAGCTTTCTTT; CDR3aa: CASSWDRVNTEAFF
j_gene: TRBJ1-2; abundance: -; v_gene: TRBV29-1; d_gene: -; CDR3nt: TGCAGCGTAGCGGGGGGCCACTATGGCTACACCTTC; CDR3aa: CSVAGGHYGYTF
j_gene: TRBJ2-7; abundance: -; v_gene: TRBV15; d_gene: -; CDR3nt: TGTGCCACCAGCAGTAGGGGGACCGCCGGCGAGCAGTACTTC; CDR3aa: CATSSRGTAGEQYF
j_gene: TRBJ2-1; abundance: -; v_gene: TRBV6-5; d_gene: -; CDR3nt: TGTGCCAGCAGTTACTCGACTGCTGAGCAGTTCTTC; CDR3aa: CASSYSTAEQFF
j_gene: TRBJ2-1; abundance: -; v_gene: TRBV6-5; d_gene: TRBD2; CDR3nt: TGTGCCAGCAGTTACTCGGGAGCGGGGGGGCCTGGTGATGAGTTCTTC; CDR3aa: CASSYSGAGGPGDEFF
j_gene: TRBJ1-5; abundance: -; v_gene: TRBV10-3; d_gene: -; CDR3nt: TGTGCCATCGGAGCCTATAGCAATCAGCCCCAGCATTTT; CDR3aa: CAIGAYSNQPQHF
j_gene: TRBJ2-1; abundance: -; v_gene: TRBV19; d_gene: -; CDR3nt: TGTGCCACCGGTGGGAGGCGATACAATGAGCAGTTCTTC; CDR3aa: CATGGRRYNEQFF
j_gene: TRBJ2-7; abundance: -; v_gene: TRBV5-1; d_gene: TRBD1; CDR3nt: TGCGCCAGCAGCGCCCGGTCAGACTTGACAGGGGGCGGCTACGAGCAGTACTTC; CDR3aa: CASSARSDLTGGGYEQYF
j_gene: TRBJ1-1; abundance: -; v_gene: TRBV18; d_gene: -; CDR3nt: TGTGCCAGCTCACCACCCTCGCAGGGGAGCGGCACTGAAGCTTTCTTT; CDR3aa: CASSPPSQGSGTEAFF
j_gene: TRBJ2-1; abundance: -; v_gene: TRBV7-9; d_gene: TRBD2; CDR3nt: TGTGCCAGCAGCTTACCTGGGACTAGCGGGGTCCGTGAGCAGTTCTTC; CDR3aa: CASSLPGTSGVREQFF
j_gene: TRBJ1-6; abundance: -; v_gene: TRBV9; d_gene: -; CDR3nt: TGTGCCAGCAGCGTAGATGCGGGGGGAAACTCCTATAATTCACCCCTCCACTTT; CDR3aa: CASSVDAGGNSYNSPLHF
j_gene: TRBJ1-3; abundance: -; v_gene: TRBV18; d_gene: TRBD1; CDR3nt: TGTGCCAGCTCCCAAGGGACAGCCTCTGGAAACACCATATATTTT; CDR3aa: CASSQGTASGNTIYF
j_gene: TRBJ1-2; abundance: once; v_gene: TRBV28; d_gene: -; CDR3nt: TGTGCCAGCGGCGGGGGGGGCTTGAGGTATGGCTACACCTTC; CDR3aa: CASGGGGLRYGYTF
j_gene: TRBJ2-5; abundance: -; v_gene: TRBV29-1; d_gene: TRBD2; CDR3nt: TGCAGCGTTGAAGAGCGGGGGGGCCGAGAGACCCAGTACTTC; CDR3aa: CSVEERGGRETQYF
j_gene: TRBJ2-7; abundance: -; v_gene: TRBV15; d_gene: TRBD2; CDR3nt: TGTGCCACCAGCAGAGCCCCGGGGGGGTTTCTCGAGCAGTACTTC; CDR3aa: CATSRAPGGFLEQYF
j_gene: TRBJ2-2; abundance: -; v_gene: TRBV19; d_gene: -; CDR3nt: TGTGCCAGTAGTCCTTATGGCCAGGAGAACACCGGGGAGCTGTTTTTT; CDR3aa: CASSPYGQENTGELFF